The 27 T cell receptor beta chains listed next were all sequenced from one sample in a study of T cells in Graves' hyperthyroidism and ophthalmopathy. It was RNA transcripts that yielded the amplified TCR beta CDR3 regions. An initial round of RT-PCR targeting the TCR CDR3 relied on the HTBI primer set. TCRdb processed the multiplex PCR reads anew with MiXCR; each CDR3 protein has one entry. The data hold 620,000 or so distinct CDR3 sequences, with around 13% observed a single time. The sequenced sample was blood. The receptor set was obtained from a woman aged 45-60 years with Graves' ophthalmopathy.

Ten or more counts support this clonotype. The chain employs TRBV20-1 and TRBJ2-5; D unclear. Germline V gene data show CDR1 as DFQATT and CDR2 as SNEGSKA (reference sequence). The germline V and J ends were trimmed by 4 bases and 5 bases, with 8 bases remaining between them. There are 11 residues in the CDR3. The CDR3 region has the DNA TGCAGTGCTACAGAGATTGAGACCCAGTACTTC. This sequence encodes CSATEIETQYF.

Remarks on this clonotype: Relative to the germline gene, one junction end is altered; a read error may explain this. V gene TRBV5-1 combines with J gene TRBJ2-6, with D possibly being TRBD1 or TRBD2 (5 bases each). The CDR3 contains 15 residues. CDR1 and CDR2 from the germline V gene are SGHRS and YFSETQ. The CDR3 DNA reads TGCGCCAGCAGCTTGGACGGGGCTGGGGCCAACGTCCTGGCTTTC. It is translated as CASSLDGAGANVLAF.

This clonotype was seen many times. J is TRBJ2-1 and V is TRBV5-1; D may be TRBD2 (5 bases). Germline V gene data show CDR1 as SGHRS and CDR2 as YFSETQ. The CDR3 is 11 amino acids. Trimming shortened V by 5 bases and J by 8 bases, and 8 bases separated the two germline ends. The chain's CDR3 is CASRNSDEQFF. The CDR3 coding sequence is TGCGCCAGCAGGAATAGCGATGAGCAGTTCTTC.

This sequence joins TRBV9 and TRBJ1-2, with D perhaps TRBD1 (5 bases). V lost 0 bases and J lost 4, with 13 bases in between. Germline V gene lookup returns CDR1 SGDLS and CDR2 YYNGEE. The CDR3 is 15 residues long. The CDR3 protein is CASSVAGESFYGYTF. The CDR3 DNA is TGTGCCAGCAGCGTAGCGGGGGAGAGTTTCTATGGCTACACCTTC.

In this sample, this clonotype turned up many times. This chain uses TRBV2 with TRBJ1-2; a possible D gene is TRBD1 (5 bases). V lost 8 bases, J lost 2 bases, and 24 bases lay in between. Germline loops: CDR1 SNHLY, CDR2 FYNNEI. The CDR3 runs to 17 residues. The CDR3 nucleotides are TGTGCCAGCGGCCTGACTCGACAGAACGGGGGAAACTATGGCTACACCTTC. This sequence encodes CASGLTRQNGGNYGYTF. The full variable domain, with the rest looked up from reference TRBV2 and TRBJ1-2, is EPEVTQTPSHQVTQMGQEVILRCVPISNHLYFYWYRQILGQKVEFLVSFYNNEISEKSEIFDDQFSVERPDGSNFTLKIRSTKLEDSAMYFCASGLTRQNGGNYGYTFGSGTRLTVV.

The chain combines TRBV4-3 with TRBJ2-7; a possible D gene is TRBD2 (5 bases). The germline V gene encodes CDR1 LGHNA and CDR2 YSLEER. Trimming left V 5 bases short and J 0 bases short, with 20 bases between. The CDR3 runs 17 residues. The CDR3 loop reads CASSAAPSLGSSYEQYF. CDR3 sequence (DNA): TGCGCCAGCAGCGCGGCCCCTTCATTGGGGAGCTCCTACGAGCAGTACTTC.

In its sample, this clonotype was seen a few times. V usage is TRBV20-1 and J usage is TRBJ2-7, with 8 bases fitting TRBD1. CDR1 is DFQATT and CDR2 is SNEGSKA in the germline V gene (reference sequence). The CDR3 covers 13 residues. V was pared by 4 bases and J by 7 bases, with 9 bases of the junction left unmatched. In DNA form, the CDR3 reads TGCAGTGCTACCGGACAGGGATCGGGGGAGCAGTACTTC. It codes for CSATGQGSGEQYF.

In this sample, this clonotype turned up many times. The chain recombines TRBV12-3 or TRBV12-4 with TRBJ1-2; D is ambiguous. Trimming left V 3 bases short and J 5 bases short, with 7 bases between. This CDR3 spans 12 amino acids. Here the CDR3 DNA reads TGTGCCAGCAGTTTTGTGAGTTATGGCTACACCTTC. Residues: CASSFVSYGYTF.

Concerning this clonotype itself: Possible read error: a much larger clone is one base away. The chain joins TRBV28 to TRBJ2-7, with a weak D call TRBD1 (5 bases). This CDR3 is built from 13 residues. V was clipped by 5 bases and J by 5 bases, with 13 bases between them. Germline loops: CDR1 MDHEN, CDR2 SYDVKM. The CDR3 loop reads CASSPRQIHEQYF. CDR3 nucleotides: TGTGCCAGCAGTCCCCGACAGATCCACGAGCAGTACTTC. Supplemented by reference TRBV28 and TRBJ2-7, the full variable domain reads DVKVTQSSRYLVKRTGEKVFLECVQDMDHENMFWYRQDPGLGLRLIYFSYDVKMKEKGDIPEGYSVSREKKERFSLILESASTNQTSMYLCASSPRQIHEQYFGPGTRLTVT.

V is TRBV27 and J is TRBJ2-7, with D perhaps matching TRBD1 or TRBD2 (5 bases each). The CDR3 extends over 13 amino acids. Trimming took off 10 bases at V and 6 bases at J, with 19 bases between the two ends. Germline values: CDR1 MNHEY, CDR2 SMNVEV (reference sequence). CDR3 DNA: TGTGCCACCTACGGGGCCAACCTCGGCGAGCAGTACTTC. Encoded protein: CATYGANLGEQYF.

This clonotype has a handful of counts. This chain connects TRBV6-1 to TRBJ2-7; TRBD1 aligns across 9 bases. The V and J ends lost 7 bases and 5 bases, in that order; junction bases with no gene match: 9. CDR1 is MNHNS, CDR2 SASEGT, per germline. The CDR3 totals 14 residues. The CDR3 sequence: CASMGGDRVHEQYF. CDR3 nucleotide sequence: TGTGCCAGCATGGGAGGGGACAGGGTACACGAGCAGTACTTC.

This clonotype was seen repeatedly, ten times or more. This sequence joins TRBV7-6 and TRBJ2-7, with TRBD1 matching over 9 bases. The germline V gene encodes CDR1 SGHVS and CDR2 FNYEAQ. CDR3 length equals 15 residues. V shed 5 bases and J 1 base; nucleotides not matched to a gene: 6. CDR3 residues: CASSLEGQGSYEQYF. The CDR3 DNA reads TGTGCCAGCAGCCTGGAAGGACAGGGGTCCTACGAGCAGTACTTC.

Many counts were recorded for this clonotype. V usage is TRBV7-9 and J usage is TRBJ1-2, with 8 bases matching TRBD1. The CDR3 contains 14 residues. V shed 4 bases and J 2 bases; nucleotides not matched to a gene: 3. The germline CDR1 and CDR2 sequences are SEHNR and FQNEAQ (reference sequence). The CDR3 region is CASSSRTGNYGYTF. In DNA form, the CDR3 reads TGTGCCAGCAGCTCCCGGACAGGGAACTATGGCTACACCTTC.

The chain has TRBV4-1 and TRBJ2-4; D remains ambiguous. This CDR3 contains 14 residues. Germline values: CDR1 MGHRA, CDR2 YSYEKL. Trimming stripped 3 bases from V and 3 bases from J, with 9 bases between. The CDR3 loop reads CASSHSRGKNIQYF. CDR3 bases: TGCGCCAGCAGCCACAGTAGAGGCAAAAACATTCAGTACTTC.

The chain has TRBV25-1 and TRBJ2-6, with 8 bases matching TRBD1. This CDR3 is built from 16 residues. The germline CDR1 and CDR2 sequences are MGHDK and SYGVNS. The junction had 6 bases not matched to a gene; V was cut back by 5 bases and J by 3 bases. CDR3 DNA sequence: TGTGCCAGCAGTAAACAGGGGGGATATGGGGCCAACGTCCTGACTTTC. The encoded protein is CASSKQGGYGANVLTF. Looking up the rest from reference TRBV25-1 and TRBJ2-6 gives the full variable domain: EADIYQTPRYLVIGTGKKITLECSQTMGHDKMYWYQQDPGMELHLIHYSYGVNSTEKGDLSSESTVSRIRTEHFPLTLESARPSHTSQYLCASSKQGGYGANVLTFGAGSRLTVL.

As regards this clonotype: Possible read error: a much larger clone is one base away. The V gene is TRBV12-3 or TRBV12-4, the J gene TRBJ1-2; D gene unclear. The CDR3 spans 16 residues. As DNA, the CDR3 is TGTGCCAGCAGCCCTACAGTTTGGTCGGGAAACTATGGCTACAGCTTC. Protein product: CASSPTVWSGNYGYSF.

As for this clonotype: A junction boundary mismatches the germline segment, possibly from a read error. As DNA, the CDR3 is TGTGCCAGCTCTCCCGGGACCGTCTCCTACGAGCGGTACTTC. It is translated as CASSPGTVSYERYF. The chain employs TRBV18 and TRBJ2-7; D is perhaps TRBD1 or TRBD2 (5 bases each). This CDR3 is 14 amino acids long. Germline CDR1 is KGHSH and CDR2 is LQKENI.

The rearrangement joins TRBV29-1 to TRBJ1-5; TRBD1 is a possible D gene (6 bases). CDR1 SQVTM and CDR2 ANQGSEA come from the germline V gene. This CDR3 has 12 residues. Trimming stripped 7 bases from V and 5 bases from J, with 12 bases between. The CDR3 DNA sequence: TGCAGCGCCCGGGACATTGATCAGCCCCAGCATTTT. It is translated as CSARDIDQPQHF.

This clonotype was counted many times. V and J are TRBV2 and TRBJ2-1; TRBD2 agrees at 11 bases. The V segment lost 4 bases and the J segment 9 bases; nucleotides outside the gene matches: 2. CDR1 and CDR2 from the germline V gene are SNHLY and FYNNEI. CDR3 length: 13 amino acids. The CDR3 nucleotides read TGTGCCAGCAGTGGGCTAGCGGGAGGTGAGCAGTTCTTC. Protein: CASSGLAGGEQFF.

Concerning this clonotype itself: A clone one base away is much larger, so this may be a read error. The V and J genes are TRBV29-1 and TRBJ2-1; D possibly corresponds to TRBD1 (6 bases). The CDR3 is 16 residues long. V was shortened by 0 bases and J by 4 bases, with 16 bases between the two germline ends. The V gene's germline CDR1 is SQVTM and CDR2 ANQGSEA. CDR3 sequence: CSVEDTDRRHYNEQFF. The CDR3 DNA reads as TGCAGCGTTGAAGATACCGACAGGAGACATTACAATGAGCAGTTCTTC.

The chain recombines TRBV19 with TRBJ2-1; tentatively, D is TRBD1 (5 bases). CDR1 LNHDA and CDR2 SQIVND come from the germline V gene (reference sequence). Trimming removed 4 bases at V and 3 bases at J, with 7 bases between. The CDR3 contains 13 residues. The CDR3 sequence is CASSKTDYNEQFF. The CDR3 nucleotides are TGTGCCAGTAGTAAGACAGACTACAATGAGCAGTTCTTC.

In this sample, this clonotype turned up many times. The V gene is TRBV11-1, the J gene TRBJ2-1; TRBD2 matches 12 bases. CDR1 and CDR2 (germline): SGHAT, FQDESV (reference sequence). CDR3 length equals 17 residues. V was pared by 5 bases and J by 3 bases, with 8 bases of the junction left unmatched. CDR3 region: CASSPWTSGIYYNEQFF. The CDR3 coding sequence is TGTGCCAGCAGCCCGTGGACTAGCGGGATATACTACAATGAGCAGTTCTTC.

This clonotype has only a few counts. The chain recombines TRBV24-1 with TRBJ1-4; TRBD1 matches at 11 bases. CDR1 is KGHDR, CDR2 SFDVKD, per germline. V gave up 4 bases and J gave up 0 bases; unmatched junction bases: 6. This CDR3 has 18 residues. CDR3 DNA sequence: TGTGCCACCAGTGACGCAGGGACAGGGGGGGCAACTAATGAAAAACTGTTTTTT. It codes for CATSDAGTGGATNEKLFF.

This clonotype occurred many times. V usage is TRBV6-1 and J usage is TRBJ2-5, with no clear D. CDR1 MNHNS and CDR2 SASEGT come from the germline V gene. The CDR3 sequence is 13 residues long. Trimming shortened V by 5 bases and J by 5 bases, and 12 bases separated the two germline ends. The CDR3 DNA is TGTGCCAGCAGTCACCCGTTTGGCGAGACCCAGTACTTC. This gives the protein CASSHPFGETQYF.

This clonotype was seen repeatedly, ten times or more. The chain couples TRBV7-8 to TRBJ1-1; TRBD1 aligns across 9 bases. This CDR3 has 15 amino acids. The V gene end was trimmed by 4 bases and the J gene end by 1 base; junction bases not matched to a gene: 4. Germline-derived CDR1 and CDR2 are SGHVS and FQNEAQ. The CDR3 region is CASSSRTGENTEAFF. The CDR3 nucleotides read TGTGCCAGCAGCTCAAGGACAGGGGAGAACACTGAAGCTTTCTTT.

This clonotype was observed at least ten times. V gene TRBV7-2 combines with J gene TRBJ2-3; TRBD2 matches 10 bases. Germline lookup yields CDR1 SGHTA and CDR2 FQGNSA. The CDR3 loop spans 18 amino acids. The V gene end was trimmed by 4 bases and the J gene end by 2 bases; junction bases not matched to a gene: 12. CDR3 DNA: TGTGCCAGCAGCTCGAAACCCGGACTAGCGGTAACCACAGATACGCAGTATTTT. Translating it yields CASSSKPGLAVTTDTQYF.

This chain joins TRBV6-2 or TRBV6-3 and TRBJ2-1, with D perhaps matching TRBD1 (5 bases). Germline lookup yields CDR1 MNHEY and CDR2 SVGEGT. The CDR3 runs to 12 residues. Trimming took off 6 bases at V and 7 bases at J, with 10 bases between the two ends. CDR3 in amino acids: CASSNDSNEQFF. The CDR3 DNA sequence: TGTGCCAGCAGCAATGACAGTAATGAGCAGTTCTTC.